The 28 T cell receptor beta chains given below trace back to one sample, sequenced in a study of blood T cell repertoires in COVID-19. The method was immunoSEQ multiplex PCR; TCRdb's version includes in-frame clones alone and lacks a portion of them. Counted here are 200,000 to 300,000 clones, over 75% occurring once; the ten biggest clones make up around 0.67%. The sample was peripheral blood. These receptors were taken from a human donor in a cohort sampled during active COVID-19.

This rearrangement joins TRBV6-5 to TRBJ2-7; 7 nucleotides align to TRBD2. The CDR3 totals 15 residues. Germline CDR1 and CDR2: MNHEY and SVGAGI. Trimming removed 11 bases from V and 9 bases from J; junction bases left unmatched: 22. CDR3 loop: CALTFMGRSGRGQYF. The DNA of the CDR3 is TGTGCCCTTACCTTTATGGGTCGCTCGGGGAGGGGGCAGTACTTC.

The rearrangement links TRBV3-1 (or the pseudogene TRBV3-2) to TRBJ2-3, with a possible D match to TRBD2 (6 bases). Germline CDR1 is LGHDT and CDR2 is YNNKEL (reference sequence). The CDR3 consists of 14 residues. Trimming took 1 base from V and 8 from J, leaving 13 bases between them. This CDR3 is CASSQVRVGGTQYF. Written as DNA, the CDR3 is TGTGCCAGCAGCCAAGTGAGAGTCGGGGGTACGCAGTATTTT.

This chain connects TRBV28 to TRBJ1-3; D may be TRBD1 (5 bases). Deletions cut 8 bases from V and 0 bases from J, with 17 bases between. Germline CDR1 and CDR2: MDHEN and SYDVKM. The CDR3 is 16 amino acids. Here the CDR3 DNA reads TGTGCCAGCGGATCTCTCCCGGGGGGCTCTGGAAACACCATATATTTT. It translates to CASGSLPGGSGNTIYF.

J is TRBJ2-4 and V is TRBV21-1; the table gives TRBD2 as D, unverified against the DNA. TRBV21-1 is marked as a pseudogene. The CDR3 totals 22 residues. This CDR3 is CASSKLLPSGRGNRVTKNIQYF. In nucleotides, the CDR3 is TGTGCCAGCAGCAAACTCCTCCCTAGCGGGAGGGGCAATCGGGTGACCAAAAACATTCAGTACTTC.

This sequence joins TRBV19 and TRBJ2-7, with 8 bases identical to TRBD1. The junction had 11 bases not matched to a gene; V was cut back by 4 bases and J by 6 bases. CDR1 and CDR2 (germline): LNHDA, SQIVND (reference sequence). The CDR3 is 15 residues long. The CDR3 here is CASSTGQGTFPEQYF. CDR3 DNA: TGTGCCAGTAGTACTGGACAGGGCACCTTCCCCGAGCAGTACTTC.

The rearrangement links TRBV24-1 to TRBJ1-4, with D possibly matching TRBD1 (5 bases). The CDR3 totals 15 residues. Trimming left V 6 bases short and J 6 bases short, with 16 bases between. Germline V gene sequence: CDR1 KGHDR, CDR2 SFDVKD. CDR3 region: CATSTGGTMDEKLFF. The CDR3, as DNA: TGTGCCACCAGTACGGGCGGGACGATGGATGAAAAACTGTTTTTT.

The chain employs TRBV30 and TRBJ1-2; a weak D match, TRBD1 (6 bases). Looked up from germline, CDR1 is GTSNPN and CDR2 is SVGIG (reference sequence). The CDR3 totals 13 residues. Trimming removed 0 bases at V and 6 bases at J, with 11 bases between. The CDR3 nucleotides are TGTGCCTGGAGTGTACTACCAGGGGATGGCTACACCTTC. It specifies CAWSVLPGDGYTF.

J is TRBJ2-7 and V is TRBV18; perhaps TRBD2 as D (6 bases). V shed 1 base and J shed 2 bases, with 9 bases lying between them. Germline V gives CDR1 KGHSH, CDR2 LQKENI. This CDR3 spans 14 amino acids. The CDR3: CASSPREEPYEQYF. As DNA, the CDR3 is TGTGCCAGCTCACCACGGGAGGAGCCCTACGAGCAGTACTTC.

The chain uses TRBV7-9 and TRBJ1-1; D is possibly TRBD1 (6 bases). Trimming shortened V by 6 bases and J by 3 bases, and 8 bases separated the two germline ends. CDR3 length equals 12 residues. Germline V gene sequence: CDR1 SEHNR, CDR2 FQNEAQ (reference sequence). The CDR3: CASSDRYTEAFF. In DNA, the CDR3 is TGTGCCAGCAGTGACAGGTACACTGAAGCTTTCTTT.

On this clone itself: Its ends do not fully match the called genes, so a read error is possible. The chain links TRBV7-7 to TRBJ2-5; the match to TRBD1 covers 9 bases. Per germline, CDR1 SSHAT and CDR2 FNYEAQ (reference sequence). The CDR3 is 16 residues long. The CDR3 DNA reads TGTGCTAGCAGCTTAGAATCGACAGGGGGGATGGAGACCCAGTACTTC. This gives the protein CASSLESTGGMETQYF.

This clone was observed at least ten times. The chain employs TRBV27 and TRBJ1-1, with D perhaps TRBD1 (5 bases). The V end lost 6 bases, the J end lost 6 bases, and 8 bases lay between the germline ends. The V gene's germline CDR1 is MNHEY and CDR2 SMNVEV (reference sequence). The CDR3 is 11 amino acids. CDR3 DNA: TGTGCCAGCAGAGGGGCGGCTGAAGCTTTCTTT. As protein: CASRGAAEAFF.

This chain connects TRBV2 to TRBJ2-7; possibly TRBD2 for D (6 bases). The CDR3 spans 13 residues. Germline V gene data show CDR1 as SNHLY and CDR2 as FYNNEI. Trimming took 6 bases from V and 3 from J, leaving 12 bases between them. Here the CDR3 DNA reads TGTGCCAGCAGCGGAGGGAATTACTACGAGCAGTACTTC. This encodes CASSGGNYYEQYF.

This chain connects TRBV4-1 to TRBJ1-3, with 7 nucleotides matching TRBD1. With V trimmed by 3 bases and J by 2 bases, 4 bases remained unmatched. Germline lookup yields CDR1 MGHRA and CDR2 YSYEKL. The CDR3 spans 15 residues. The CDR3 region has the DNA TGCGCCAGCAGCCAGGGACAGTTCGCTGGAAACACCATATATTTT. Encoded protein: CASSQGQFAGNTIYF.

The rearrangement joins TRBV30 to TRBJ1-2; D is possibly TRBD1 (6 bases). The CDR3 loop spans 14 amino acids. Per germline, CDR1 GTSNPN and CDR2 SVGIG (reference sequence). V was cut by 4 bases and J by 8 bases, with 20 bases left in between. Written as DNA, the CDR3 is TGTGCCTGGACGTACCCCTGGGACACTAAGGGCTACACCTTC. Translating it yields CAWTYPWDTKGYTF.

The rearrangement uses TRBV27 and TRBJ2-3, with 12 positions matching TRBD2. This CDR3 has 19 amino acids. Germline V gene lookup returns CDR1 MNHEY and CDR2 SMNVEV (reference sequence). J was trimmed by 1 base and V by 6 bases; bases with no gene match: 14. Here the CDR3 reads CASSSRLAGDPPGTDTQYF. CDR3 coding DNA: TGTGCCAGCAGCTCCCGACTAGCGGGAGACCCCCCTGGCACAGATACGCAGTATTTT.

Points on this clone: An end of the junction differs from the germline gene, which may be a read error. This chain connects TRBV4-1 to TRBJ2-7; no reliable D call. This CDR3 is 12 amino acids long. Germline V CDR1 and CDR2: MGHRA, YSYEKL. The CDR3 here is CASSLLSSEQYF. The CDR3 DNA is TGCGCCAGCAGCCTTCTTTCCTCCGAGCAGTACTTC.

J is TRBJ2-7 and V is TRBV6-2 or TRBV6-3; 8 positions agree with TRBD1. In germline, CDR1 is MNHEY, CDR2 SVGEGT. This CDR3 region has 14 residues. V lost 2 bases to trimming and J lost 2 bases; unmatched junction nucleotides: 2. CDR3 in DNA: TGTGCCAGCAGTTACGTGGGACAGGCCTACGAGCAGTACTTC. Its protein is CASSYVGQAYEQYF.

The rearrangement uses TRBV5-4 and TRBJ1-6; no clear D. Germline lookup yields CDR1 SGHNT and CDR2 YYREEE (reference sequence). CDR3 length: 12 amino acids. V lost 7 bases to trimming and J lost 7 bases, with 9 bases between them. CDR3 region: CASATPNSPLHF. In nucleotides, the CDR3 is TGTGCCAGCGCTACCCCAAATTCACCCCTCCACTTT.

CDR3 sequence reads: CSTSGTGGGEQYF. In nucleotides, the CDR3 is TGTTCAACCTCCGGGACAGGGGGCGGGGAGCAGTACTTC. The chain carries TRBV6-5 and TRBJ2-7; TRBD1 matches 12 bases. The germline CDR1 and CDR2 sequences are MNHEY and SVGAGI. The CDR3 runs 13 residues.

This chain connects TRBV11-2 to TRBJ1-3; D unresolved. V was pared by 1 base and J by 4 bases, with 8 bases between. Germline V gene lookup returns CDR1 SGHAT and CDR2 FQNNGV. CDR3 length: 14 residues. CDR3 nucleotides: TGTGCCAGCAGCTTAGCCTATTCCGGAAACACCATATATTTT. Its protein is CASSLAYSGNTIYF.

In its sample, this clone was seen once. V gene TRBV6-6 combines with J gene TRBJ2-4, with TRBD1 matching over 9 bases. Germline V gives CDR1 MNHNY, CDR2 SVGAGI (reference sequence). The CDR3 has 16 residues. The junction had 13 bases not matched to a gene; V was cut back by 6 bases and J by 7 bases. The CDR3 DNA sequence: TGTGCCAGCAGGGGGGCCGGGACAGGGTTTGAGAACATTCAGTACTTC. Amino acids: CASRGAGTGFENIQYF.

The rearrangement joins TRBV18 to TRBJ1-1; weak D call: TRBD1 (5 bases). V lost 5 bases to trimming and J lost 5 bases, with 12 bases between them. There are 13 residues in the CDR3. Germline CDR1 is KGHSH and CDR2 is LQKENI. In nucleotides, the CDR3 is TGTGCCAGCTCAGACAGCGGGGGGACTGAAGCTTTCTTT. This codes for CASSDSGGTEAFF.

V is TRBV4-1 and J is TRBJ1-1, with TRBD1 matching over 9 bases. This CDR3 region has 18 residues. V shed 2 bases, J shed 3 bases, and the junction held 13 bases outside the gene matches. Looked up from germline, CDR1 is MGHRA and CDR2 is YSYEKL. CDR3 sequence reads: CASSQPGQGIYGDTEAFF. CDR3 DNA: TGCGCCAGCAGCCAACCGGGACAGGGCATTTATGGTGACACTGAAGCTTTCTTT.

The chain joins TRBV19 to TRBJ1-2, with D unclear. This CDR3 contains 15 residues. V was cut by 7 bases and J by 1 base, with 16 bases left in between. Germline V gene sequence: CDR1 LNHDA, CDR2 SQIVND (reference sequence). Here the CDR3 reads CASIPAGTRNYGYTF. CDR3 DNA sequence: TGTGCCAGTATCCCGGCGGGAACCCGTAACTATGGCTACACCTTC. Together with reference TRBV19 and TRBJ1-2, the CDR3 gives the full variable domain: DGGITQSPKYLFRKEGQNVTLSCEQNLNHDAMYWYRQDPGQGLRLIYYSQIVNDFQKGDIAEGYSVSREKKESFPLTVTSAQKNPTAFYLCASIPAGTRNYGYTFGSGTRLTVV.

V gene TRBV27 combines with J gene TRBJ2-7; weak D call: TRBD2 (5 bases). Germline CDR1 reads MNHEY; CDR2 reads SMNVEV (reference sequence). This CDR3 is 16 amino acids long. The ends were cut back, 6 bases at V and 0 bases at J, with 18 bases in the middle. Here the CDR3 reads CASRGAQWQSSYEQYF. The CDR3 DNA follows: TGTGCCAGCAGGGGAGCCCAATGGCAGAGCTCCTACGAGCAGTACTTC.

The chain joins TRBV5-4 to TRBJ2-7, with a tentative D call TRBD2 (5 bases). This CDR3 comprises 15 residues. V was pared by 4 bases and J by 2 bases, with 16 bases between. Germline lookup yields CDR1 SGHNT and CDR2 YYREEE (reference sequence). The CDR3 here is CASSDGSYATYEQYF. In DNA, the CDR3 is TGTGCCAGCAGCGATGGGAGCTACGCTACCTACGAGCAGTACTTC. The full variable domain, its missing parts supplied by reference TRBV5-4 and TRBJ2-7, is ETGVTQSPTHLIKTRGQQVTLRCSSQSGHNTVSWYQQALGQGPQFIFQYYREEENGRGNFPPRFSGLQFPNYSSELNVNALELDDSALYLCASSDGSYATYEQYFGPGTRLTVT.

This clone has only one observation. The chain couples TRBV11-2 to TRBJ1-1, with D perhaps TRBD1 (5 bases). Deletions cut 5 bases from V and 13 bases from J, with 26 bases between. The length of the CDR3 is 15 residues. CDR1 and CDR2 from the germline V gene are SGHAT and FQNNGV. CDR3 sequence (DNA): TGTGCCAGCAGCCCCATACGGGACTCTTCAAAATCGGGTTTCTTT. This gives the protein CASSPIRDSSKSGFF.

The chain uses TRBV24-1 and TRBJ2-7; 11 positions match TRBD1. Trimming at V came to 9 bases and at J to 5 bases, leaving 5 bases not matched to a gene. The germline CDR1 and CDR2 sequences are KGHDR and SFDVKD. This CDR3 has 13 residues. The CDR3 here is CATAGQGANEQYF. CDR3 DNA: TGTGCCACCGCCGGACAGGGGGCAAACGAGCAGTACTTC.